This TCR beta chain emerged from a study of blood T cells in healthy people across ages. Regarding the study as a whole: Diversity estimates from one million T cells were considered underestimates. Naive T cell percentage showed a strong correlation with TCR beta diversity.

The CDR3 runs to 14 residues. V lost 11 bases, J lost 2 bases, and 18 bases lay in between. CDR1 and CDR2 (germline): MNHNY, SVGAGI (reference sequence). Using a J-beta primer mix together with a sample-barcoded 5' primer, a second PCR was run for about 6 to 12 cycles. Every single cDNA molecule received a tag from a template-switch adaptor with 12 random nucleotides. Per-sample output comprised a minimum of 2.5 million paired-end reads containing CDR3. Via MiXCR, TCRdb re-called the 5' RACE reads, giving one row per CDR3 protein. Here the sample spans around 1,000,000 distinct CDR3 sequences, 35% to 40% being singletons. This clonotype turned up a few times. Its cognate antigen is unknown.

The sequence derives from a man between 18 and 29 years old in good health. What was sequenced was blood. This chain uses TRBV6-6 with TRBJ2-5; possible D gene TRBD2, 5 bases. The CDR3 region has the DNA TGTGCCGTAGCGACCGGGTTGGGACAAGAGACCCAGTACTTC. Encoded protein: CAVATGLGQETQYF.